This T cell receptor (beta chain) was identified in a study of OX40 agonist ivuxolimab in advanced cancers. The V gene lost 0 bases and the J gene lost 5 bases, with 20 bases spanning the gap. Germline V gene lookup returns CDR1 ENHRY and CDR2 SYGVKD. The CDR3 is made up of 17 amino acids. This clone was detected only once. The repertoire was sequenced with immunoSEQ multiplex PCR; TCRdb's copy has only in-frame clones and lacks some. The profile shows 50,000 to 65,000 clones, around 89% of them singletons. The rearrangement links TRBV10-3 to TRBJ2-7; D tentatively reads TRBD1 or TRBD2 (5 bases each). The clonotype was recovered from an adult with an advanced solid tumor such as melanoma, head and neck, liver or kidney cancer. Source: CD4+ or CD8+ T cells sorted from blood, taken in a trial of the OX40 agonist ivuxolimab. The CDR3 here is CAISESGISRGRDEQYF. The CDR3 nucleotides read TGTGCCATCAGTGAGTCCGGGATTAGTAGGGGTCGGGACGAGCAGTACTTC.